The 32 T cell receptor beta chains given below trace back to one sample, sequenced in a study of control samples from healthy donors and cancer patients. Generated by immunoSEQ multiplex PCR, the TCRdb table keeps only in-frame clones and is missing some. The sample comprises 170,000 or so clones, over 80% of which are singletons, and roughly 1.5% rests with the top ten. The source material was blood. The receptors come from a young man in good health.

This chain connects TRBV18 to TRBJ2-7; TRBD2 might be the D (6 bases). V lost 4 bases, J lost 2 bases, and 9 bases lay in between. The CDR3 loop spans 13 amino acids. The germline gives CDR1 KGHSH, CDR2 LQKENI. In nucleotides, the CDR3 is TGTGCCAGCTCACTAGGGACTGCCTACGAGCAGTACTTC. Protein: CASSLGTAYEQYF.

The chain has TRBV19 and TRBJ1-1, with no clear D. There are 13 residues in the CDR3. The V end was cut by 3 bases, the J end by 3 bases, with 8 bases between. CDR1 and CDR2 from the germline V gene are LNHDA and SQIVND (reference sequence). The CDR3 loop reads CASSIIRDTEAFF. DNA for the CDR3: TGTGCCAGTAGTATTATCCGGGACACTGAAGCTTTCTTT.

This clone showed up just once. The J gene is TRBJ2-3, the V gene TRBV4-1, with TRBD2 matching 11 bases. This CDR3 has 19 amino acids. J was trimmed by 5 bases and V by 3 bases; bases with no gene match: 16. The V gene's germline CDR1 is MGHRA and CDR2 YSYEKL. CDR3 loop: CASSHPGGSGGDLLDTQYF. The DNA of the CDR3 is TGCGCCAGCAGCCACCCCGGGGGTAGCGGGGGGGACCTCTTAGATACGCAGTATTTT.

The rearrangement links TRBV24-1 to TRBJ2-5; TRBD2 matches at 13 bases. The CDR3 runs 19 residues. The V segment lost 1 base and the J segment 1 base; nucleotides outside the gene matches: 8. Germline V gene data show CDR1 as KGHDR and CDR2 as SFDVKD. CDR3 amino acids: CATSDLPQGLAGAQETQYF. In nucleotides, the CDR3 is TGTGCCACCAGTGATTTACCCCAAGGACTAGCGGGGGCCCAAGAGACCCAGTACTTC.

V usage is TRBV18 and J usage is TRBJ1-1, with D possibly matching TRBD1 (5 bases). CDR3 length: 13 amino acids. Germline V CDR1 and CDR2: KGHSH, LQKENI. V lost 2 bases, J lost 4 bases, and 8 bases lay in between. CDR3 sequence reads: CASSPERGTEAFF. The CDR3 coding sequence is TGTGCCAGCTCACCAGAGAGGGGCACTGAAGCTTTCTTT.

The V gene is TRBV6-4, the J gene TRBJ2-1, with 8 nucleotides matching TRBD2. The junction had 4 bases not matched to a gene; V was cut back by 3 bases and J by 3 bases. The germline V gene encodes CDR1 MRHNA and CDR2 SNTAGT. The CDR3 consists of 15 residues. The CDR3 nucleotides read TGTGCCAGCAGTGAAAGGGCGGGGGGCTACAATGAGCAGTTCTTC. Translation: CASSERAGGYNEQFF.

The chain couples TRBV27 to TRBJ1-2, with 8 nucleotides matching TRBD1. This CDR3 comprises 14 residues. Germline V CDR1 and CDR2: MNHEY, SMNVEV (reference sequence). The ends lost 2 bases at V and 8 bases at J; junction bases unmatched: 7. The CDR3 DNA sequence: TGTGCCAGCAGTTTAACGTCAGGGGGCGGGGGCTACACCTTC. Translation gives CASSLTSGGGGYTF.

This chain connects TRBV5-1 to TRBJ2-1; TRBD2 is a possible D gene (6 bases). Germline V CDR1 and CDR2: SGHRS, YFSETQ. Trimming left V 3 bases short and J 10 bases short, with 11 bases between. This CDR3 has 12 amino acids. CDR3 in amino acids: CASSYRGKEQFF. The CDR3 nucleotides read TGCGCCAGCAGCTATCGGGGGAAAGAGCAGTTCTTC.

V gene TRBV11-1 combines with J gene TRBJ2-7; 8 nucleotides line up with TRBD2. This CDR3 is built from 13 residues. Germline V lookup: CDR1 SGHAT, CDR2 FQDESV (reference sequence). V dropped 3 bases and J dropped 3; count of bases not matched to a gene: 1. For the CDR3, the DNA is TGTGCCAGCAGCTTTCTAGCGGGCTACGAGCAGTACTTC. Translation gives CASSFLAGYEQYF.

This clone was picked up one time. The rearrangement uses TRBV9 and TRBJ2-7; TRBD1 matches at 10 bases. Germline CDR1 is SGDLS and CDR2 is YYNGEE. With V trimmed by 3 bases and J by 6 bases, 9 bases remained unmatched. The CDR3 has 15 residues. CDR3 amino acids: CASSEQPGQGFEQYF. The CDR3, as DNA: TGTGCCAGCAGCGAACAACCGGGACAGGGGTTCGAGCAGTACTTC.

The chain carries TRBV12-3 or TRBV12-4 and TRBJ1-2; D is uncertain. V lost 4 bases and J lost 6, with 12 bases in between. The CDR3 contains 13 residues. CDR3: CASSYRVTDGYTF. The CDR3 DNA follows: TGTGCCAGCAGTTATAGGGTAACCGATGGCTACACCTTC.

The genes are TRBV2 and TRBJ1-2; possibly TRBD1 for D (5 bases). The V gene lost 7 bases and the J gene lost 4 bases, with 13 bases spanning the gap. In germline, CDR1 is SNHLY, CDR2 FYNNEI. The CDR3 extends over 13 amino acids. The CDR3 loop is CASNGAGVYGYTF. CDR3 coding DNA: TGTGCCAGCAATGGGGCGGGGGTCTATGGCTACACCTTC.

The CDR3 DNA reads as TGTGCCACCAGCGGATACGGACAGGGAGCCTACGAGCAGTACTTC. This translates into CATSGYGQGAYEQYF. This sequence joins TRBV15 and TRBJ2-7; 8 nucleotides agree with TRBD1. Unmatched junction bases numbered 8, after V lost 5 bases and J lost 2 bases. CDR1 and CDR2 from the germline V gene are LNHNV and YYDKDF (reference sequence). The CDR3 covers 15 residues. The complete variable domain, with remaining parts taken from reference TRBV15 and TRBJ2-7, reads DAMVIQNPRYQVTQFGKPVTLSCSQTLNHNVMYWYQQKSSQAPKLLFHYYDKDFNNEADTPDNFQSRRPNTSFCFLDIRSPGLGDTAMYLCATSGYGQGAYEQYFGPGTRLTVT.

The chain employs TRBV11-2 and TRBJ2-5; D uncertain. CDR1 is SGHAT, CDR2 FQNNGV, per germline. This CDR3 contains 13 residues. The V and J ends lost 3 bases and 5 bases respectively, with 10 bases between them. The CDR3 loop is CASSLNSLETQYF. CDR3 nucleotides: TGTGCCAGCAGCTTGAACAGTCTGGAGACCCAGTACTTC.

The CDR3: CASSKDRGTHEQYF. The CDR3 nucleotides are TGTGCCAGCAGCAAAGACAGGGGGACCCACGAGCAGTACTTC. The chain is built from TRBV7-9 and TRBJ2-7; 9 nucleotides align to TRBD1. With 5 bases clipped from V and 5 bases from J, the junction kept 7 bases outside the gene matches. The germline CDR1 and CDR2 sequences are SEHNR and FQNEAQ (reference sequence). The CDR3 is made up of 14 amino acids. The full variable domain, in which reference TRBV7-9 and TRBJ2-7 provide the parts outside the CDR3, is DTGVSQNPRHKITKRGQNVTFRCDPISEHNRLYWYRQTLGQGPEFLTYFQNEAQLEKSRLLSDRFSAERPKGSFSTLEIQRTEQGDSAMYLCASSKDRGTHEQYFGPGTRLTVT.

V is TRBV19 and J is TRBJ2-7; TRBD2 is a possible D gene (6 bases). The CDR3 contains 17 residues. V was clipped by 4 bases and J by 0 bases, with 19 bases between them. Germline-derived CDR1 and CDR2 are LNHDA and SQIVND (reference sequence). The CDR3 here is CASSTTGTLFNSYEQYF. The CDR3 region has the DNA TGTGCCAGTAGTACAACCGGGACTCTTTTCAACTCCTACGAGCAGTACTTC.

The CDR3 nucleotides read TGTGCCAGCAGTTACCTGTGGGTTGGGACAGGGGGCTTCATGAACACTGAAGCTTTCTTT. Protein product: CASSYLWVGTGGFMNTEAFF. This chain connects TRBV28 to TRBJ1-1; 12 bases agree with TRBD1. V shed 4 bases and J 0 bases; nucleotides not matched to a gene: 15. The CDR3 consists of 20 residues. Germline CDR1 is MDHEN and CDR2 is SYDVKM.

This clone showed up just a few times. V usage is TRBV19 and J usage is TRBJ2-2; TRBD1 or TRBD2 may be the D gene (6 bases each). Germline CDR1 LNHDA, CDR2 SQIVND (reference sequence). The CDR3 covers 16 residues. V lost 4 bases to trimming and J lost 1 base, with 13 bases between them. CDR3 DNA sequence: TGTGCCAGTAGTAAAAGGGGGGTAAAGAACACCGGGGAGCTGTTTTTT. Translation: CASSKRGVKNTGELFF.

This clone was found once. The chain uses TRBV30 and TRBJ1-6, with 12 bases identical to TRBD1. The CDR3 contains 17 residues. The germline CDR1 and CDR2 sequences are GTSNPN and SVGIG (reference sequence). CDR3 in amino acids: CATTRDRGPFYNSPLHF. CDR3 nucleotides: TGTGCTACAACAAGGGACAGGGGGCCGTTTTATAATTCACCCCTCCACTTT.

The rearrangement links TRBV7-3 to TRBJ2-7, with no clear D. The V and J ends lost 4 bases and 2 bases respectively, with 15 bases between them. Looked up from germline, CDR1 is SGHTA and CDR2 is FQGTGA. There are 15 residues in the CDR3. This CDR3 is CASSYALGPAYEQYF. CDR3 sequence (DNA): TGTGCCAGCAGCTACGCTCTTGGACCCGCCTACGAGCAGTACTTC. The entire variable domain, with the rest obtained from reference TRBV7-3 and TRBJ2-7, is as follows: GAGVSQTPSNKVTEKGKYVELRCDPISGHTALYWYRQSLGQGPEFLIYFQGTGAADDSGLPNDRFFAVRPEGSVSTLKIQRTERGDSAVYLCASSYALGPAYEQYFGPGTRLTVT.

J is TRBJ1-2 and V is TRBV5-1; D is ambiguous. With 7 bases removed from V and 8 bases from J, the gap between germline ends came to 18 bases. CDR1 is SGHRS and CDR2 is YFSETQ in the germline V gene. This CDR3 region has 13 residues. CDR3 protein: CASGSLDMGGYTF. The CDR3 DNA follows: TGCGCCAGCGGGTCCCTCGATATGGGCGGCTACACCTTC.

The DNA of the CDR3 is TGCGCCAGCAGGAAGGGGGGCGACTATGGCTACACCTTC. It codes for CASRKGGDYGYTF. The chain uses TRBV4-1 and TRBJ1-2, with D possibly being TRBD1 (6 bases). The V gene lost 6 bases and the J gene lost 3 bases, with 11 bases spanning the gap. The germline V gene has CDR1 MGHRA and CDR2 YSYEKL. The CDR3 is 13 residues long.

This rearrangement joins TRBV12-3 or TRBV12-4 to TRBJ2-3; 7 bases align to TRBD2. V was pared by 2 bases and J by 5 bases, with 1 base of the junction left unmatched. The CDR3 has 13 amino acids. This CDR3 is CASSLQRGDTQYF. In DNA form, the CDR3 reads TGTGCCAGCAGTTTACAGCGGGGAGATACGCAGTATTTT.

The CDR3: CASGTQNTGELFF. The CDR3 nucleotides are TGTGCCAGCGGGACACAAAACACCGGGGAGCTGTTTTTT. This chain links TRBV6-5 with TRBJ2-2; a weak D match, TRBD1 (6 bases). This CDR3 has 13 amino acids. V lost 8 bases and J lost 2, with 9 bases in between. Germline V gene sequence: CDR1 MNHEY, CDR2 SVGAGI.

The gene calls are TRBV24-1 and TRBJ1-1; TRBD1 might be the D (6 bases). CDR3 length: 13 residues. The V gene lost 5 bases and the J gene lost 1 base, with 7 bases spanning the gap. Germline V gene lookup returns CDR1 KGHDR and CDR2 SFDVKD. CDR3 region: CATSGQENTEAFF. CDR3 nucleotide sequence: TGTGCCACCAGTGGACAGGAGAACACTGAAGCTTTCTTT.

This chain joins TRBV18 and TRBJ1-3; a weak D match, TRBD1 (6 bases). CDR3 length: 16 amino acids. The V end lost 1 base, the J end lost 4 bases, and 14 bases lay between the germline ends. Germline CDR1 KGHSH, CDR2 LQKENI. CDR3 DNA: TGTGCCAGCTCACCACAGTCTGTGACAGGCGGAAACACCATATATTTT. Protein: CASSPQSVTGGNTIYF.

The chain joins TRBV6-1 to TRBJ1-1; 7 bases map to TRBD1. The CDR3 runs to 16 residues. In germline, CDR1 is MNHNS, CDR2 SASEGT. Germline trimming cut 4 bases from V and 1 base from J; bases unmatched to any gene: 9. The CDR3 is CASSAPLTGWNTEAFF. In DNA, the CDR3 is TGTGCCAGCAGTGCACCCCTGACAGGGTGGAACACTGAAGCTTTCTTT.

The V gene is TRBV5-1, the J gene TRBJ2-7; D unresolved. Between the trimmed V and J ends, which lost 4 bases and 0 bases, there was a span of 14 bases. The CDR3 extends over 15 amino acids. CDR1 and CDR2 (germline): SGHRS, YFSETQ. For the CDR3, the DNA is TGCGCCAGCAGCGCGACCGCGCGGAGCTCCTACGAGCAGTACTTC. It encodes CASSATARSSYEQYF.

The rearrangement uses TRBV3-1 (or the pseudogene TRBV3-2) and TRBJ2-3, with D possibly TRBD2 on 6 matching bases. CDR1 is LGHDT, CDR2 YNNKEL, per germline (reference sequence). This CDR3 region has 16 residues. Deletions cut 0 bases from V and 1 base from J, with 11 bases between. CDR3 protein: CASSQERGAGTDTQYF. As DNA, the CDR3 is TGTGCCAGCAGCCAAGAGCGGGGCGCTGGCACAGATACGCAGTATTTT.

V and J are TRBV7-9 and TRBJ1-1; 8 bases line up with TRBD1. Germline CDR1 is SEHNR and CDR2 is FQNEAQ (reference sequence). This CDR3 is built from 17 residues. V shed 1 base and J 6 bases; nucleotides not matched to a gene: 13. The CDR3 coding sequence is TGTGCCAGCAGCTTAGTTGGTTGGACAGACAGGGGCGCTGAAGCTTTCTTT. It encodes CASSLVGWTDRGAEAFF.

V usage is TRBV12-3 or TRBV12-4 and J usage is TRBJ1-2; 7 bases line up with TRBD1. The CDR3 length is 13 residues. Germline trimming cut 6 bases from V and 3 bases from J; bases unmatched to any gene: 4. The CDR3 spells CASRRGTDYGYTF. The CDR3 bases are TGTGCCAGCAGGCGCGGGACAGACTATGGCTACACCTTC.

The chain couples TRBV5-8 to TRBJ2-5, with 9 bases matching TRBD1. This CDR3 has 14 residues. V dropped 5 bases and J dropped 5; count of bases not matched to a gene: 7. Germline loops: CDR1 SGHTS, CDR2 YDEGEE. CDR3 sequence reads: CASSQQGARETQYF. In DNA form, the CDR3 reads TGTGCCAGCAGTCAACAGGGGGCGAGGGAGACCCAGTACTTC.